What follows is one T cell receptor (beta chain) and its context. What it binds is not known. In germline, CDR1 is DFQATT, CDR2 SNEGSKA (reference sequence). The junction had 12 bases not matched to a gene; V was cut back by 5 bases and J by 5 bases. The CDR3 covers 15 residues. The entry originates in a study of blood T cells in healthy people across ages. Study-level findings and limits: Reliance upon unsorted PBMCs precluded definitive naive versus antigen-experienced comparison. Donor CMV status, an unknown factor, possibly confounded changes in expanded clonotypes. Age advanced and TCR beta diversity per million T cells fell, roughly linearly.

A second PCR, run for roughly 7 to 11 cycles, used a sample-barcoded 5' primer plus a J-beta primer mix. One entry per CDR3 protein, called by TCRdb with MiXCR from the 5' RACE reads. The table lists some 640,000 distinct CDR3 sequences, roughly 31% of them singletons. Isolation recovered at least 6.5 million PBMCs from every sample. The rearrangement uses TRBV20-1 and TRBJ1-1; the match to TRBD1 covers 9 bases. Source material: blood. This TCR came from a woman older than 75 in good health. CDR3 sequence: CSAGPSGTGTTEAFF. In nucleotides, the CDR3 is TGCAGTGCTGGACCCTCAGGGACAGGGACAACTGAAGCTTTCTTT.